This TCR beta chain was captured by sequencing in a study of beta chain features in type 1 diabetes. Regarding the study as a whole: It was among patients, rather than healthy donors, that naive, central memory and Treg TCRB repertoires appeared more similar. TCRB CDR3 length was moderately but significantly reduced in all four CD4+ subsets of Type 1 diabetes patients.

TCRB transcripts that were expressed got sequenced, as all of the isolated RNA had been reverse transcribed. Approximately 3.6 million reads was the average for naive, central memory and regulatory T cell samples. Assay used: immunoSEQ multiplex PCR; TCRdb lists only in-frame clones, some missing. This table has some 290,000 clones, over 11% appearing once. This CDR3 has 15 residues. V trimming: 5 bases; J trimming: 6 bases; junction bases outside the gene matches: 11. The germline CDR1 and CDR2 sequences are SGHTA and FQGNSA. The table lists this clone with a few counts. What it binds is unknown. This clonotype was obtained from a man aged 30 to 45 with type 1 diabetes. The chain is built from TRBV7-2 and TRBJ2-3; the match to TRBD2 covers 7 bases. The sequenced sample consisted of naive CD4+ T cells from blood. CDR3 in amino acids: CASSPKRGGPDTQYF. The CDR3 DNA is TGTGCCAGCAGCCCGAAAAGGGGAGGGCCGGATACGCAGTATTTT.